These 20 T cell receptor beta chains were sequenced from one sample in a study of shared clonotypes between healthy human individuals. Clones were sequenced by immunoSEQ multiplex PCR, and TCRdb holds only the in-frame ones, with some missing. The sample holds hundreds of thousands of clones; 98% are singletons and the top ten take approximately 0.3%. Terminally differentiated effector memory CD45RA+ cells were left out of the naive CD8 fraction, which was CD45RO-negative and positively selected for CCR7. The sequenced sample consisted of naive CD8+ T cells sorted from blood. Source of these receptors: a young man in good health.

This clone was recorded once. For the CDR3, the DNA is TGTGCCAGCAACACAGGCGCAACTAATGAAAAACTGTTTTTT. Its protein is CASNTGATNEKLFF. This chain uses TRBV9 with TRBJ1-4; a possible D gene is TRBD1 (5 bases). The CDR3 has 14 amino acids. V lost 6 bases, J lost 0 bases, and 9 bases lay in between. Germline assignment: CDR1 SGDLS and CDR2 YYNGEE.

The chain has TRBV30 and TRBJ2-7; D gene ambiguous. With 0 bases removed from V and 0 bases from J, the gap between germline ends came to 9 bases. This CDR3 spans 14 amino acids. CDR1 GTSNPN and CDR2 SVGIG come from the germline V gene (reference sequence). The chain's CDR3 is CAWSVVSDSYEQYF. In nucleotides, the CDR3 is TGTGCCTGGAGTGTGGTAAGCGACTCCTACGAGCAGTACTTC.

This clone was observed once. V and J are TRBV13 and TRBJ1-3; 7 bases are a match to TRBD1. Germline V gives CDR1 PRHDT, CDR2 FYEKMQ (reference sequence). The CDR3 contains 14 residues. V was pared by 5 bases and J by 2 bases, with 3 bases of the junction left unmatched. The CDR3 protein is CASSETGAGNTIYF. The CDR3 DNA follows: TGTGCCAGCAGCGAAACAGGGGCTGGAAACACCATATATTTT.

The rearrangement links TRBV5-4 to TRBJ1-1; D is ambiguous. V lost 2 bases and J lost 3, with 14 bases in between. The CDR3 extends over 15 amino acids. Germline V lookup: CDR1 SGHNT, CDR2 YYREEE (reference sequence). The CDR3 reads CASSLIIGLHTEAFF. The CDR3, as DNA: TGTGCCAGCAGCTTAATAATAGGGCTGCACACTGAAGCTTTCTTT.

CDR3 sequence: CASSDRGANNEQFF. CDR3 bases: TGCGCCAGTTCCGACAGGGGGGCCAACAATGAGCAGTTCTTC. J is TRBJ2-1 and V is TRBV10-1; 9 positions agree with TRBD1. V dropped 9 bases and J dropped 5; count of bases not matched to a gene: 8. The CDR3 consists of 14 residues. Germline CDR1 and CDR2: WNHNN and SYGVQD (reference sequence).

The rearrangement joins TRBV25-1 to TRBJ2-1, with 9 bases aligning to TRBD2. V lost 2 bases and J lost 8; bases outside the gene matches: 10. The CDR3 consists of 16 residues. Per germline, CDR1 MGHDK and CDR2 SYGVNS. CDR3 DNA sequence: TGTGCCAGCAGTGAAGTTCGGCTAGCGGGAAAGGATGAGCAGTTCTTC. Translating gives CASSEVRLAGKDEQFF. Supplemented by reference TRBV25-1 and TRBJ2-1, the full variable domain reads EADIYQTPRYLVIGTGKKITLECSQTMGHDKMYWYQQDPGMELHLIHYSYGVNSTEKGDLSSESTVSRIRTEHFPLTLESARPSHTSQYLCASSEVRLAGKDEQFFGPGTRLTVL.

The chain has TRBV15 and TRBJ2-3; D is perhaps TRBD2 (5 bases). The CDR3 contains 16 residues. The ends were cut back, 0 bases at V and 0 bases at J, with 10 bases in the middle. Germline lookup yields CDR1 LNHNV and CDR2 YYDKDF (reference sequence). The CDR3 reads CATSRDRSGSTDTQYF. CDR3 DNA sequence: TGTGCCACCAGCAGAGATAGGAGCGGCAGCACAGATACGCAGTATTTT.

The CDR3 DNA reads as TGTGCCAGCAGTTGGGGACTAGCGAACTCCTACAATGAGCAGTTCTTC. Protein sequence: CASSWGLANSYNEQFF. This chain connects TRBV6-5 to TRBJ2-1, with 10 nucleotides matching TRBD2. V was clipped by 4 bases and J by 0 bases; unmatched bases: 3. CDR3 length: 16 amino acids. Germline lookup yields CDR1 MNHEY and CDR2 SVGAGI.

This rearrangement joins TRBV9 to TRBJ1-3, with D possibly TRBD1 on 6 matching bases. The CDR3 length is 12 residues. The germline gives CDR1 SGDLS, CDR2 YYNGEE. Trimming took 5 bases from V and 4 from J, leaving 7 bases between them. In DNA form, the CDR3 reads TGTGCCAGCAGAGGGACAGGAAACACCATATATTTT. Translating gives CASRGTGNTIYF.

This clone has a handful of counts. The chain links TRBV27 to TRBJ2-7; 14 bases are a match to TRBD2. There are 15 residues in the CDR3. The ends lost 9 bases at V and 5 bases at J; junction bases unmatched: 9. The germline gives CDR1 MNHEY, CDR2 SMNVEV (reference sequence). CDR3 coding DNA: TGTGCCAGTACCGGGACTAGCGGGAGTTCCCACGAGCAGTACTTC. Translated, it gives CASTGTSGSSHEQYF.

This clone was picked up one time. This chain uses TRBV29-1 with TRBJ2-1, with D tentatively TRBD1 or TRBD2 (5 bases each). V was shortened by 3 bases and J by 4 bases, with 10 bases between the two germline ends. The CDR3 runs 13 residues. Germline V gives CDR1 SQVTM, CDR2 ANQGSEA. The CDR3, as DNA: TGCAGCGTTGAGGGGACGGAGTACAATGAGCAGTTCTTC. Encoded protein: CSVEGTEYNEQFF.

As to this clone: The sample contains more than one DNA sequence encoding this CDR3. The rearrangement links TRBV5-1 to TRBJ2-7; TRBD1 matches 9 bases. The CDR3 sequence is 15 residues long. The V gene end was trimmed by 3 bases and the J gene end by 2 bases; junction bases not matched to a gene: 6. Germline CDR1 reads SGHRS; CDR2 reads YFSETQ. The CDR3, as DNA: TGCGCCAGCAGCTCACCGGGACAGGGACCCTACGAGCAGTACTTC. It codes for CASSSPGQGPYEQYF.

This clone was observed a single time. This chain links TRBV27 with TRBJ2-1; D gene unclear. The V end was cut by 3 bases, the J end by 6 bases, with 9 bases between. This CDR3 comprises 13 residues. Germline-derived CDR1 and CDR2 are MNHEY and SMNVEV (reference sequence). CDR3 in amino acids: CASSFVATNEQFF. DNA of the CDR3: TGTGCCAGCAGTTTCGTCGCAACCAATGAGCAGTTCTTC.

This clone was recorded only once. J is TRBJ2-2 and V is TRBV27, with 8 bases fitting TRBD2. From germline, CDR1 is MNHEY and CDR2 SMNVEV (reference sequence). With 8 bases clipped from V and 1 base from J, the junction kept 3 bases outside the gene matches. This CDR3 is 14 amino acids long. CDR3 DNA: TGTGCCAGCTGTAGCGGGATGAACACCGGGGAGCTGTTTTTT. Residues: CASCSGMNTGELFF.

This rearrangement joins TRBV5-6 to TRBJ2-7, with 14 bases lining up with TRBD2. V shed 0 bases, J shed 0 bases, and the junction held 2 bases outside the gene matches. The germline V gene has CDR1 SGHDT and CDR2 YYEEEE. The CDR3 runs to 17 residues. This CDR3 is CASSLGLAGGGSYEQYF. As DNA, the CDR3 is TGTGCCAGCAGCTTGGGACTAGCGGGAGGGGGCTCCTACGAGCAGTACTTC.

This chain links TRBV7-9 with TRBJ2-1; TRBD2 aligns across 7 bases. Germline values: CDR1 SEHNR, CDR2 FQNEAQ (reference sequence). Trimming cost V 4 bases and J 12 bases; bases outside gene matches: 6. This CDR3 is 12 amino acids long. DNA of the CDR3: TGTGCCAGCAGCTCCGAGACTAGCAGGCAGTTCTTC. This codes for CASSSETSRQFF.

This clone was counted a single time. The chain combines TRBV1 with TRBJ2-7; the D call in the table, TRBD2, was not verified against the DNA. TRBV1 is given as a pseudogene. The CDR3 consists of 21 residues. The CDR3 region is CTSSQGLAGAVDLPCGYEQYF. CDR3 nucleotide sequence: TGCACCAGCAGCCAAGGACTAGCGGGAGCCGTAGACCTTCCTTGCGGTTACGAGCAGTACTTC.

This sequence joins TRBV30 and TRBJ2-3, with D tentatively TRBD1 (6 bases). The germline V gene encodes CDR1 GTSNPN and CDR2 SVGIG (reference sequence). V was trimmed by 0 bases and J by 1 base, leaving 11 bases between them. The CDR3 is 15 amino acids. In DNA form, the CDR3 reads TGTGCCTGGAGTGTGGTGGGGGCACGCACAGATACGCAGTATTTT. Its translation is CAWSVVGARTDTQYF.

The chain has TRBV27 and TRBJ2-1; tentative D call: TRBD1 (5 bases). V lost 4 bases and J lost 9, with 22 bases in between. The CDR3 loop spans 16 amino acids. CDR1 is MNHEY, CDR2 SMNVEV, per germline (reference sequence). CDR3 coding DNA: TGTGCCAGCAGTTCCGGCCCTCTAGGGGAAGGGGCTGAGCAGTTCTTC. Translated, it gives CASSSGPLGEGAEQFF.

As DNA, the CDR3 is TGTGCCAGCAGTGAACCGGGACAGGCGGCCTACGAGCAGTACTTC. This sequence encodes CASSEPGQAAYEQYF. The chain couples TRBV25-1 to TRBJ2-7; 8 bases align to TRBD1. J was trimmed by 2 bases and V by 2 bases; bases with no gene match: 5. The CDR3 spans 15 residues. Germline V gene lookup returns CDR1 MGHDK and CDR2 SYGVNS.